This TCR beta chain was captured by sequencing in a study of blood T cell repertoires in COVID-19. Study background: Both acute and convalescent COVID-19 samples were obtained from the United States, Italy and Spain. From T cells, B-cell-depleted T cells, or PBMCs came the material, which was cDNA or gDNA.

Original data processing: Estimation of nucleated cell counts was performed using reference gene primer amplification. Here immunoSEQ multiplex PCR was the method, and the copy in TCRdb shows in-frame clones only, minus some. The V and J calls and clone size are taken from that table; D and trimming were inferred from the DNA. Of roughly 68,000 clones detected, about four fifths appear once; the ten largest clones hold about 10%. This sequence originates from a man over 45 with active COVID-19. Sequencing was done on a sample of peripheral blood.

This CDR3 is CAISESPQGGLEQYF. CDR3 DNA sequence: TGTGCCATCAGTGAGTCGCCACAGGGGGGCTTAGAGCAGTACTTC. This rearrangement joins TRBV10-3 to TRBJ2-7, with 8 positions matching TRBD1. CDR1 is ENHRY and CDR2 is SYGVKD in the germline V gene. This CDR3 has 15 amino acids. The V and J ends lost 0 bases and 7 bases, in that order; junction bases with no gene match: 8.